The present entry profiles one T cell receptor (beta chain) with its context. These data belong to a study of blood T cell repertoires in COVID-19. Looking at the study overall: T cells, B-cell-depleted T cells, or PBMCs supplied cDNA or gDNA.

Clones were sequenced by immunoSEQ multiplex PCR, and TCRdb holds only the in-frame ones, with some missing. The sample lists some 70,000 clones; 80% to 95% were seen once. Germline V CDR1 and CDR2: SQVTM, ANQGSEA. CDR3 length: 12 residues. V lost 5 bases and J 8 bases, leaving 15 bases between the germline ends. The sequenced sample was peripheral blood. The V gene is TRBV29-1, the J gene TRBJ1-2; D call uncertain. The receptor comes from a human donor with active COVID-19. The donor label of this sample is uncertain. CDR3 loop: CSVSARERGYTF. The CDR3 DNA follows: TGCAGCGTTTCCGCCCGAGAGAGGGGCTACACCTTC.